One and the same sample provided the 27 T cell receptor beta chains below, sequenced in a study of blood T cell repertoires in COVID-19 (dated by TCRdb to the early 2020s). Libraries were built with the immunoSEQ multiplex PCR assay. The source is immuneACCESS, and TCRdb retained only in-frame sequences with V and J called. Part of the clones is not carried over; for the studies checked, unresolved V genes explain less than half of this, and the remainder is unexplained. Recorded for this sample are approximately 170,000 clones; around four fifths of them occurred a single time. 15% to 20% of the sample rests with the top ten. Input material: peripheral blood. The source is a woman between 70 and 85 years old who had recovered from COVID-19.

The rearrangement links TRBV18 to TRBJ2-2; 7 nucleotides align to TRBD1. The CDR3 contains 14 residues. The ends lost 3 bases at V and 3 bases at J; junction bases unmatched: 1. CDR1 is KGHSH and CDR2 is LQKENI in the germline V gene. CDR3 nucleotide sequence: TGTGCCAGCTCACCGGGGACAGACACCGGGGAGCTGTTTTTT. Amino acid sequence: CASSPGTDTGELFF.

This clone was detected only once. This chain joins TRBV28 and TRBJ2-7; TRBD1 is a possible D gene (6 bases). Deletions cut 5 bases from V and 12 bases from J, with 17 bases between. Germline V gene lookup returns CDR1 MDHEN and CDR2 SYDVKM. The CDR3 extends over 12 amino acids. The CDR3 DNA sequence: TGTGCCAGCAGTCCTACAGGGAGATGGCGGTACTTC. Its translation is CASSPTGRWRYF. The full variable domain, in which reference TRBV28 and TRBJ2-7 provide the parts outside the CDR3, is DVKVTQSSRYLVKRTGEKVFLECVQDMDHENMFWYRQDPGLGLRLIYFSYDVKMKEKGDIPEGYSVSREKKERFSLILESASTNQTSMYLCASSPTGRWRYFGPGTRLTVT.

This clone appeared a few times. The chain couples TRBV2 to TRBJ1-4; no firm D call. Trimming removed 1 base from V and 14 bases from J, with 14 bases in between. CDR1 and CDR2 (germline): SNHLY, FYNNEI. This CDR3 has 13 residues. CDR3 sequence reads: CASSEGGGPTLFF. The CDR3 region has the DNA TGTGCCAGCAGTGAAGGGGGAGGCCCTACCCTGTTTTTT.

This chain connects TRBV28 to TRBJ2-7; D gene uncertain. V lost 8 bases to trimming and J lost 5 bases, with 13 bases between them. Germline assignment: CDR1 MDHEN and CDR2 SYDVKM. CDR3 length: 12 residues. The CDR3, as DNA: TGTGCCAGCCGAGGCTTTCCCCACGAGCAGTACTTC. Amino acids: CASRGFPHEQYF.

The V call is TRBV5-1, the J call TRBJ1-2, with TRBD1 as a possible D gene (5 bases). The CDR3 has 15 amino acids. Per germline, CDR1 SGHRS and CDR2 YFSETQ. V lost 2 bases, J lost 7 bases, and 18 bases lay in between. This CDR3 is CASSFGTPAASGYTF. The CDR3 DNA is TGCGCCAGCAGCTTCGGGACTCCGGCGGCAAGTGGCTACACCTTC.

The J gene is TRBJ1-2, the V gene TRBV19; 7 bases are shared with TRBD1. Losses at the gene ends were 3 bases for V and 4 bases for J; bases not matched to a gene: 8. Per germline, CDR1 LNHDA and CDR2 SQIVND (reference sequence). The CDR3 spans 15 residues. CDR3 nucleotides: TGTGCCAGTAGTATGGGGGGACAGATGATCTATGGCTACACCTTC. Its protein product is CASSMGGQMIYGYTF. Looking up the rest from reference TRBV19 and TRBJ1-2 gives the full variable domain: DGGITQSPKYLFRKEGQNVTLSCEQNLNHDAMYWYRQDPGQGLRLIYYSQIVNDFQKGDIAEGYSVSREKKESFPLTVTSAQKNPTAFYLCASSMGGQMIYGYTFGSGTRLTVV.

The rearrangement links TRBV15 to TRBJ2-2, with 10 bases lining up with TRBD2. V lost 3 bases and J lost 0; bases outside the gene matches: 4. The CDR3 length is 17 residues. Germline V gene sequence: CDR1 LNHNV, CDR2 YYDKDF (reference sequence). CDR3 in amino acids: CATSRTLAGANTGELFF. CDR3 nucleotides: TGTGCCACCAGCAGGACTCTAGCGGGAGCGAACACCGGGGAGCTGTTTTTT.

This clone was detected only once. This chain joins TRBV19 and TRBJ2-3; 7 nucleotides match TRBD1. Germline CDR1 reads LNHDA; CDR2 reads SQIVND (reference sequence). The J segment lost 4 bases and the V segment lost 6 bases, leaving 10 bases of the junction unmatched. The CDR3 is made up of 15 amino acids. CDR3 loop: CASSLGGYSADTQYF. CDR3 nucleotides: TGTGCCAGTAGCCTAGGGGGCTACTCGGCAGATACGCAGTATTTT.

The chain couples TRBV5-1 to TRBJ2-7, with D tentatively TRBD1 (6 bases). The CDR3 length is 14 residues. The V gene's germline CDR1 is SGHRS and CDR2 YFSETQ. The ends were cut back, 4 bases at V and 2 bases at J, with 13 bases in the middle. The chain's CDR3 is CASSLRTETYEQYF. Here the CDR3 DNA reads TGCGCCAGCAGCCTTCGGACAGAGACCTACGAGCAGTACTTC. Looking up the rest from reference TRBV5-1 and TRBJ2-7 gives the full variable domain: KAGVTQTPRYLIKTRGQQVTLSCSPISGHRSVSWYQQTPGQGLQFLFEYFSETQRNKGNFPGRFSGRQFSNSRSEMNVSTLELGDSALYLCASSLRTETYEQYFGPGTRLTVT.

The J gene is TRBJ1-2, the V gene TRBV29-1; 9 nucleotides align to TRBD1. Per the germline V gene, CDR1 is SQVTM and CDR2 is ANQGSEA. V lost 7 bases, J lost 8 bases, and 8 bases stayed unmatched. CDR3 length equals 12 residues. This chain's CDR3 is CSAGGTGRGYTF. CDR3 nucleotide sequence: TGCAGCGCCGGTGGGACAGGGCGCGGCTACACCTTC.

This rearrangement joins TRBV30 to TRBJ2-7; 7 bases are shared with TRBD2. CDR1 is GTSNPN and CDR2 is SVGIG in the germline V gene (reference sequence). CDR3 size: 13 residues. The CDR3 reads CGLETLGEGEQYF. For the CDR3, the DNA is TGTGGCCTGGAGACTCTTGGGGAGGGAGAGCAGTACTTC.

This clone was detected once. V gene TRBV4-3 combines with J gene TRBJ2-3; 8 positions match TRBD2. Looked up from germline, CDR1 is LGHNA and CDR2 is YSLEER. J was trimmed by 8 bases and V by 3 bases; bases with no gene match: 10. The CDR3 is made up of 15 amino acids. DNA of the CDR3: TGCGCCAGCAGCCAGACACCGGGAGCGGGAGCTACGCAGTATTTT. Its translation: CASSQTPGAGATQYF.

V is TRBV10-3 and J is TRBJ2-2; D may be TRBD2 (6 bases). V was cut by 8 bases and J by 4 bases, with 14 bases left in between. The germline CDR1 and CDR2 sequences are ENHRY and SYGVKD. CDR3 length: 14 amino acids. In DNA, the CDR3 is TGTGCCATCCGGTGGCGGGAATCCACCGGGGAGCTGTTTTTT. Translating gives CAIRWRESTGELFF.

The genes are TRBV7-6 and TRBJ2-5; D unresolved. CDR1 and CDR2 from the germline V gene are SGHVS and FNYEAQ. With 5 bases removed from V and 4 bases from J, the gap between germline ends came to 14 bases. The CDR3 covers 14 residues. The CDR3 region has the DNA TGTGCCAGCAGCCCCCCCAACATCCGAGAGACCCAGTACTTC. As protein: CASSPPNIRETQYF.

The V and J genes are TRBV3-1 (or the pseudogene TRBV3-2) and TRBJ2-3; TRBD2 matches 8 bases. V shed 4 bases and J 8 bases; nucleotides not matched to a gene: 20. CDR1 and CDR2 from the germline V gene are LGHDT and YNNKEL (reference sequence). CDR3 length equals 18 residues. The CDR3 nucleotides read TGTGCCAGCAGCCCCGATCCCCGGGGGGGGGCCACGGTGGGTACGCAGTATTTT. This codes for CASSPDPRGGATVGTQYF.

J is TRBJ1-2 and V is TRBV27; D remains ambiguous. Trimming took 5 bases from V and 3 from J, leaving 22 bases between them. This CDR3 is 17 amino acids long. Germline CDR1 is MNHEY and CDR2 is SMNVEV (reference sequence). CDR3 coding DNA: TGTGCCAGCAGTCCCGGTCCCACCTACTCCCCCTACTATGGCTACACCTTC. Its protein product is CASSPGPTYSPYYGYTF.

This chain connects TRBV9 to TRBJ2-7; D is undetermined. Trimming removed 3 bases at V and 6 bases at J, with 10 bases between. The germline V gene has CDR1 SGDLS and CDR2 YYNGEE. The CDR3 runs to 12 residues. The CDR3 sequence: CASSAFSGEQYF. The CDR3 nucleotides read TGTGCCAGCAGCGCGTTTAGTGGCGAGCAGTACTTC.

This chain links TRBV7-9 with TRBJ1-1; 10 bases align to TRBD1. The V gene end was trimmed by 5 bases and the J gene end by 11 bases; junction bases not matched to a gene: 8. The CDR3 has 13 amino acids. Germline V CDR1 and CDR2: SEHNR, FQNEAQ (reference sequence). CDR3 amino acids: CASSNRDRGGAFF. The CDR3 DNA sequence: TGTGCCAGCAGCAACCGGGACAGGGGTGGGGCTTTCTTT. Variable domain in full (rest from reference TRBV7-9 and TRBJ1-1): DTGVSQNPRHKITKRGQNVTFRCDPISEHNRLYWYRQTLGQGPEFLTYFQNEAQLEKSRLLSDRFSAERPKGSFSTLEIQRTEQGDSAMYLCASSNRDRGGAFFGQGTRLTVV.

CDR3: CASSPSLSPLHF. The CDR3 nucleotides read TGTGCCAGCAGCCCCTCTCTTTCACCCCTCCACTTT. The rearrangement uses TRBV3-1 (or the pseudogene TRBV3-2) and TRBJ1-6, with D hard to call. Trimming stripped 4 bases from V and 9 bases from J, with 7 bases between. Germline V gene lookup returns CDR1 LGHDT and CDR2 YNNKEL (reference sequence). The CDR3 contains 12 residues.

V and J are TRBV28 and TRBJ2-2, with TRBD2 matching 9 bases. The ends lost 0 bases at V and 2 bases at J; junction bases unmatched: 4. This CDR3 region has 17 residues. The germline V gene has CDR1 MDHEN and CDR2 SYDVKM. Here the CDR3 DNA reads TGTGCCAGCAGTTTATGGCTAGCGGGACTTAACACCGGGGAGCTGTTTTTT. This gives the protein CASSLWLAGLNTGELFF.

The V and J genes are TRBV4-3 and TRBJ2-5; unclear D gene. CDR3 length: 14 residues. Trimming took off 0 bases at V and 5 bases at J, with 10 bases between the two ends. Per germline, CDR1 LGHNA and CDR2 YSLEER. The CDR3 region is CASSQEARWETQYF. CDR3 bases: TGCGCCAGCAGCCAAGAAGCTAGATGGGAGACCCAGTACTTC.

The CDR3 protein is CASSQGHHSNQPQHF. CDR3 DNA: TGCGCCAGCAGCCAAGGACATCATAGCAATCAGCCCCAGCATTTT. The rearrangement uses TRBV4-3 and TRBJ1-5; D remains unclear. CDR1 is LGHNA and CDR2 is YSLEER in the germline V gene. Trimming pared 1 base from V and 0 bases from J, leaving 7 bases between. CDR3 length: 15 residues.

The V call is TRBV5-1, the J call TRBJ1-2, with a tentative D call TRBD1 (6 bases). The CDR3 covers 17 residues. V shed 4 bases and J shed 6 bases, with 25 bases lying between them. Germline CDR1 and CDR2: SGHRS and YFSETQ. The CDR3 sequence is CASSALPLGTPTDGYTF. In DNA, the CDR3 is TGCGCCAGCAGCGCCCTCCCACTAGGGACACCGACGGATGGCTACACCTTC. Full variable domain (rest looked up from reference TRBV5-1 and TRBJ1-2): KAGVTQTPRYLIKTRGQQVTLSCSPISGHRSVSWYQQTPGQGLQFLFEYFSETQRNKGNFPGRFSGRQFSNSRSEMNVSTLELGDSALYLCASSALPLGTPTDGYTFGSGTRLTVV.

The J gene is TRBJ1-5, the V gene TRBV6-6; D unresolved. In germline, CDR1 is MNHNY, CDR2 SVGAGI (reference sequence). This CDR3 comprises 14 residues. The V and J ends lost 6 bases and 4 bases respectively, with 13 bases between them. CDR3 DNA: TGTGCCAGCAGCCTGTGGGAGGAGAATCAGCCCCAGCATTTT. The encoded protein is CASSLWEENQPQHF.

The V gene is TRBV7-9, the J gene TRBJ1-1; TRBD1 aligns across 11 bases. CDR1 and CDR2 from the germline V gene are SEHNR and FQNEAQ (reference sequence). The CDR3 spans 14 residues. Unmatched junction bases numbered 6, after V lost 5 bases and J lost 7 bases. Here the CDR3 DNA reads TGTGCCAGCAGCCCCGGACAGGGGGCGGATGAAGCTTTCTTT. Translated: CASSPGQGADEAFF.

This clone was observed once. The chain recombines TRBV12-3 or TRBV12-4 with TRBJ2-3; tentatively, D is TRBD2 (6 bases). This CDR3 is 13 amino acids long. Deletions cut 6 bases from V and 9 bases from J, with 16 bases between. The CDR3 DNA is TGTGCCAGCAGCCGAGGGCGGGAAGGAACGCAGTATTTT. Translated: CASSRGREGTQYF.

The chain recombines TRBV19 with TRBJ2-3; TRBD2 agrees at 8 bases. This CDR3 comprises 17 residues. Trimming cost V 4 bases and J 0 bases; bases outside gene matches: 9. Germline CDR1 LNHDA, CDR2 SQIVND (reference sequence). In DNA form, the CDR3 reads TGTGCCAGTAGTAAAGGACTAGCCAACCCTAGCACAGATACGCAGTATTTT. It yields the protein CASSKGLANPSTDTQYF.